The rows below give T cell receptor beta chains drawn from one sample of a study of blood T cell repertoires in COVID-19. Repertoires were generated with immunoSEQ multiplex PCR, while TCRdb's copy carries only in-frame clones and drops some. This sample has about 71,000 clones; just under 85% occur once, and the top ten carry roughly 27%. Sequencing was carried out using peripheral blood. The receptor set was obtained from a man aged 65-85 years with acute or convalescent COVID-19. The CDR3 runs from the conserved cysteine through the conserved F or W. D genes are given only for firm matches. A row's size may be missing; if present it is once, few, many or a size class.

d_call	v_call	clone_size	j_call	cdr3_aa	cdr3_nt
-	TRBV27	-	TRBJ1-5	CASRPTGWGQPQHF	TGTGCCAGCAGACCGACAGGCTGGGGTCAGCCCCAGCATTTT
-	TRBV30	-	TRBJ1-1	CAWRLLGREHTEAFF	TGTGCCTGGAGGTTACTGGGTCGGGAACACACTGAAGCTTTCTTT
-	TRBV5-4	few	TRBJ2-3	CASSLAGVGGSGTDTQYF	TGTGCCAGCAGCTTGGCCGGGGTAGGGGGAAGTGGCACAGATACGCAGTATTTT
TRBD1	TRBV6-6	-	TRBJ1-1	CASSYSPGQGNTEAFF	TGTGCCAGCAGTTACTCCCCGGGACAGGGGAACACTGAAGCTTTCTTT
-	TRBV27	-	TRBJ2-7	CASSSQGYEQYF	TGTGCCAGCAGTTCACAGGGATACGAGCAGTACTTC
TRBD2	TRBV9	few	TRBJ2-2	CASSARTSENTGELFF	TGTGCCAGCAGCGCCAGGACTAGCGAGAACACCGGGGAGCTGTTTTTT
-	TRBV5-6	-	TRBJ1-4	CASNPQAGYEKLFF	TGTGCCAGCAACCCCCAGGCGGGGTATGAAAAACTGTTTTTT
-	TRBV9	-	TRBJ1-2	CASSGMTGRYGYTF	TGTGCCAGCAGCGGGATGACAGGAAGGTATGGCTACACCTTC
-	TRBV7-8	-	TRBJ1-5	CASSMTGSNQPQHF	TGTGCCAGCAGCATGACAGGTAGCAATCAGCCCCAGCATTTT
-	TRBV25-1	-	TRBJ1-4	CASSDVGGNEKLFF	TGTGCCAGCAGTGATGTGGGGGGGAATGAAAAACTGTTTTTT
TRBD2	TRBV5-1	-	TRBJ2-3	CASSFAGRAGTDTQYF	TGCGCCAGCAGCTTCGCCGGGAGAGCGGGGACAGATACGCAGTATTTT
TRBD1	TRBV3-1/TRBV3-2	-	TRBJ1-6	CASSSTGINSPLHF	TGTGCCAGCAGTTCGACAGGGATTAATTCACCCCTCCACTTT
-	TRBV29-1	-	TRBJ2-2	CSVLVARNTGELFF	TGCAGCGTTTTGGTGGCCCGGAACACCGGGGAGCTGTTTTTT
TRBD2	TRBV6-2/TRBV6-3	-	TRBJ2-7	CASSYRAGTSGRWYEQYF	TGTGCCAGCAGTTATAGGGCTGGGACTAGCGGGAGATGGTACGAGCAGTACTTC
TRBD2	TRBV29-1	-	TRBJ2-5	CSQWTRLAGEETQYF	TGCAGCCAATGGACCCGACTAGCGGGAGAAGAGACCCAGTACTTC
TRBD1	TRBV27	-	TRBJ1-5	CASSSKSTGGDSNQPQHF	TGTGCCAGCAGTTCAAAATCGACAGGGGGCGATAGCAATCAGCCCCAGCATTTT
-	TRBV12-3/TRBV12-4	-	TRBJ1-2	CASSLGGEYGYTF	TGTGCCAGCAGTTTGGGGGGGGAATATGGCTACACCTTC
-	TRBV19	-	TRBJ2-7	CASSIDLLSEQYF	TGTGCCAGTAGTATAGATCTATTGAGCGAGCAGTACTTC
-	TRBV6-5	once	TRBJ1-1	CASSHSRYTEAFF	TGTGCCAGCAGCCACTCCCGTTACACTGAAGCTTTCTTT
TRBD1	TRBV28	once	TRBJ1-2	CASSEGGGYGYTF	TGTGCCAGCAGTGAAGGGGGCGGGTATGGCTACACCTTC
-	TRBV5-6	once	TRBJ2-3	CASSAQWDTQYF	TGTGCCAGCAGCGCTCAGTGGGATACGCAGTATTTT
TRBD1	TRBV28	-	TRBJ1-4	CASRQGAVKLFF	TGTGCCAGCAGACAGGGGGCAGTAAAACTGTTTTTT
-	TRBV10-3	-	TRBJ2-3	CAISGSTDTQYF	TGTGCCATCAGCGGGAGCACAGATACGCAGTATTTT
-	TRBV5-5	-	TRBJ1-1	CASSLGVLNTEAFF	TGTGCCAGCAGCTTGGGGGTACTAAACACTGAAGCTTTCTTT
TRBD2	TRBV4-3	-	TRBJ2-3	CASSLYPGLAGGPDTQYF	TGCGCCAGCAGCCTCTACCCCGGACTAGCGGGAGGGCCCGATACGCAGTATTTT
-	TRBV19	-	TRBJ1-4	CASTRQGSEKLFF	TGTGCCAGCACCCGGCAGGGGAGTGAAAAACTGTTTTTT
TRBD2	TRBV7-8	-	TRBJ2-5	CASSSSGREETQYF	TGTGCCAGCAGCTCTAGCGGGAGAGAGGAGACCCAGTACTTC
TRBD2	TRBV3-1/TRBV3-2	once	TRBJ2-1	CASSPGRGTHNEQFF	TGTGCCAGCAGCCCGGGGAGGGGAACCCACAATGAGCAGTTCTTC
-	TRBV11-2	-	TRBJ1-4	CASSPQGPRSSEKLFF	TGTGCCAGCAGCCCCCAGGGTCCTCGGTCCAGTGAAAAACTGTTTTTT
TRBD2	TRBV28	few	TRBJ2-7	CASSSRTSGSYEQYF	TGTGCCAGCAGCTCCCGGACTAGCGGGAGCTACGAGCAGTACTTC
TRBD1	TRBV12-3/TRBV12-4	-	TRBJ1-2	CASSLRQGQGYTF	TGTGCCAGCAGCCTTAGACAGGGTCAGGGCTACACCTTC
TRBD2	TRBV25-1	-	TRBJ2-5	CASSEWGTSGRARKTQYF	TGTGCCAGCAGTGAATGGGGGACTAGCGGGAGGGCCAGGAAGACCCAGTACTTC
TRBD2	TRBV5-1	-	TRBJ2-3	CASSLGLAGADTQYF	TGCGCCAGCAGCTTGGGACTAGCGGGAGCAGATACGCAGTATTTT
-	TRBV7-9	-	TRBJ2-2	CASSLDQGWSTGELFF	TGTGCCAGCAGCTTAGATCAGGGCTGGTCGACCGGGGAGCTGTTTTTT
-	TRBV18	-	TRBJ1-2	CASSPLAEAGYTF	TGTGCCAGCTCACCTCTGGCAGAGGCTGGCTACACCTTC
-	TRBV19	-	TRBJ2-4	CASSSSGTHDKNIQYF	TGTGCCAGTAGTAGTAGTGGGACTCACGATAAAAACATTCAGTACTTC
TRBD1	TRBV29-1	-	TRBJ2-4	CSVEDTGTANIQYF	TGCAGCGTTGAAGATACCGGGACAGCGAACATTCAGTACTTC
-	TRBV27	-	TRBJ2-7	CASSMLSGSLLVYEQYF	TGTGCCAGCAGCATGCTTAGCGGATCGCTATTAGTCTACGAGCAGTACTTC
-	TRBV6-1	-	TRBJ2-5	CASSEPQQETQYF	TGTGCCAGCAGTGAACCACAGCAAGAGACCCAGTACTTC
TRBD1	TRBV7-6	-	TRBJ1-2	CASSPRTGVPYGYTF	TGTGCCAGCAGCCCCCGGACAGGGGTCCCCTATGGCTACACCTTC
-	TRBV7-7	few	TRBJ2-2	CASSPQPRTLHDGSGELFF	TGTGCCAGCAGCCCCCAACCCCGGACACTACACGACGGATCCGGGGAGCTGTTTTTT
TRBD2	TRBV2	-	TRBJ2-1	CASSGLAGGYNEQFF	TGTGCCAGCAGTGGACTAGCGGGAGGGTACAATGAGCAGTTCTTC
TRBD2	TRBV3-1/TRBV3-2	-	TRBJ2-5	CASSQDPPLGGETQYF	TGTGCCAGCAGCCAAGATCCGCCGTTGGGGGGGGAGACCCAGTACTTC
TRBD1	TRBV2	-	TRBJ1-2	CASSGDRDYGYTF	TGTGCCAGCAGTGGGGACAGGGACTATGGCTACACCTTC
-	TRBV9	-	TRBJ2-1	CASSVVLGGSYNEQFF	TGTGCCAGCAGCGTAGTCTTGGGAGGCTCCTACAATGAGCAGTTCTTC
-	TRBV14	-	TRBJ2-1	CASSHSGPSSYNEQFF	TGTGCCAGCAGCCATAGCGGACCTAGCTCCTACAATGAGCAGTTCTTC
TRBD2	TRBV14	-	TRBJ2-2	CASSQVAGGATGELFF	TGTGCCAGCAGCCAAGTAGCGGGCGGTGCCACCGGGGAGCTGTTTTTT
TRBD2	TRBV6-5	-	TRBJ2-3	CASSSSSGRAKDTQYF	TGTGCCAGCAGTTCTTCTAGCGGGAGGGCCAAAGATACGCAGTATTTT
TRBD2	TRBV9	-	TRBJ2-5	CASSVGTSPQETQYF	TGTGCCAGCAGCGTAGGGACTAGTCCCCAAGAGACCCAGTACTTC
TRBD1	TRBV5-1	once	TRBJ2-7	CASSTGQGAAYEQYF	TGCGCCAGCAGCACCGGACAGGGGGCGGCCTACGAGCAGTACTTC
TRBD2	TRBV2	few	TRBJ2-5	CASSEPGGYQETQYF	TGTGCCAGCAGTGAACCGGGAGGGTACCAAGAGACCCAGTACTTC
TRBD1	TRBV2	-	TRBJ1-1	CASSEDRVSLPEAFF	TGTGCCAGCAGTGAGGACAGGGTTTCTCTCCCTGAAGCTTTCTTT
-	TRBV7-8	-	TRBJ1-6	CATATALDSPLHF	TGTGCCACTGCGACAGCCTTGGATTCACCCCTCCACTTT
TRBD1	TRBV7-9	-	TRBJ2-5	CASSLAAGGEETQYF	TGTGCCAGCAGCTTAGCGGCAGGGGGAGAAGAGACCCAGTACTTC
TRBD1	TRBV7-2	-	TRBJ1-2	CASTLRRDRGNYGYTF	TGTGCCAGCACCTTAAGGAGGGACAGGGGTAACTATGGCTACACCTTC
-	TRBV7-3	-	TRBJ2-1	CASSSQGNEQFF	TGTGCCAGCAGCAGTCAGGGCAATGAGCAGTTCTTC
TRBD1	TRBV10-3	-	TRBJ1-4	CAISDGTGGHATNEKLFF	TGTGCCATCAGTGACGGGACAGGGGGACATGCAACTAATGAAAAACTGTTTTTT
-	TRBV5-1	-	TRBJ1-4	CASSLAKGANEKLFF	TGCGCCAGCAGCTTGGCCAAGGGGGCTAATGAAAAACTGTTTTTT
-	TRBV28	-	TRBJ1-5	CASSTRYQPQHF	TGTGCCAGCAGTACCCGGTACCAGCCCCAGCATTTT